Included here is one T cell receptor beta chain sequence, with context. This clonotype was counted only a few times. The target of this receptor is not known. One base away there is no much larger clone; base qualities are not given. CDR1 is given as DFQATT and CDR2 as SNEGSKA, both from the germline V gene (reference sequence). At the junction V is shortened by 5 bases and J by 0 bases, with 5 bases in between. From the cysteine through the phenylalanine, the CDR3 covers 13 amino acids. The only DNA kept is the CDR3, 39 bases in frame from the first base. The sample's treatment or condition label is to be understood as: live attenuated yellow fever vaccine strain. PBMCs were isolated from peripheral blood using a standard Ficoll-Paque protocol. Dynabeads CD4 and CD8 positive selection kits were used to isolate the CD4 and CD8 T-cell fractions. TriZol was used to extract RNA from bulk PBMCs, from CD4 and CD8 fractions, and from dextramer-positive and dextramer-negative fractions.

These data belong to a study of T cells after yellow fever vaccination (dated by TCRdb to the late 2010s). About the investigation overall: Libraries from fractions with low cell numbers were prepared with the SMART-Seq v4 Ultra Low Input RNA kit. Blood was drawn at multiple timepoints before and after primary and secondary immunization, with bulk PBMC replicates and cell subsets isolated. Two healthy male donors, one aged 18 to 30 and one aged 30 to 39 years, were included in the cohort. To follow T-cell clones before and after both primary and booster YFV17D yellow fever vaccination, bulk TCR alpha and beta repertoires underwent longitudinal sequencing. The paper's findings and limits, for the study overall: Because only two donors were included in the study, the extent to which the findings can be generalized is limited. Most clones expanded after primary vaccination were re-detected after the booster (about 95% of CD4 and around 88% of CD8), suggesting broad memory maintenance. Computational filtering was required because FACS-sorted repertoires could contain abundant contaminating clonotypes from the bulk population. Compared with the primary T-cell response, the secondary T-cell response was faster but weaker, reaching its peak on day 5 rather than on day 15. A small fraction of clonotypes showed up in both the CD4 and CD8 compartments, probably as a result of convergent recombination.

Sequenced on an Illumina NovaSeq 6000. TCR cDNA was synthesized by 5'RACE template switching, through which a universal primer site and unique molecular identifiers were introduced. Priming of cDNA synthesis was performed from both the TCR alpha and TCR beta constant segments. Two PCR steps were used to amplify libraries, with sample barcodes and sequencing adapters being added in the second step. Sequencing of libraries was done on Illumina HiSeq 2500 (2x100 bp) or NovaSeq (2x150 bp). The source study handled its data this way. MIGEC was used to demultiplex reads and collapse the reads into UMI consensus sequences, and MiXCR was used for V(D)J alignment. Vaccine-responding clonotypes were defined with edgeR using replicate PBMC samples, requiring FDR below 0.01 and a log2 fold change above 5 up to day 15. Each bulk clonotype received a CD4 or CD8 identity based on whether the sequenced CD4 or CD8 repertoire contained that clonotype at higher abundance. TCRdb applied fastp at Q25 and MiXCR to the public reads, then kept only in-frame beta chains. For every CDR3 protein sequence, its rows merge into one entry that carries the most common genes and DNA. These V and J calls rely on TCRdb rather than the paper's analysis. The sample contains roughly 320,000 distinct CDR3 sequences, roughly a tenth of them found a single time. Together, the top ten hold 3% to 3.5% of the sample.

The receptor chain draws on TRBV20-1 and TRBJ1-6; the D gene identity is not certain. The sequence was collected from a young man who received the YFV17D yellow fever vaccine. The sample consisted of CD4+ T cells sorted from PBMCs, taken 45 days after the yellow fever booster vaccination. The CDR3 protein: CSACSSYNSPLHF. At the DNA level, the sequence is TGCAGTGCTTGCAGCTCCTATAATTCACCCCTCCACTTT.